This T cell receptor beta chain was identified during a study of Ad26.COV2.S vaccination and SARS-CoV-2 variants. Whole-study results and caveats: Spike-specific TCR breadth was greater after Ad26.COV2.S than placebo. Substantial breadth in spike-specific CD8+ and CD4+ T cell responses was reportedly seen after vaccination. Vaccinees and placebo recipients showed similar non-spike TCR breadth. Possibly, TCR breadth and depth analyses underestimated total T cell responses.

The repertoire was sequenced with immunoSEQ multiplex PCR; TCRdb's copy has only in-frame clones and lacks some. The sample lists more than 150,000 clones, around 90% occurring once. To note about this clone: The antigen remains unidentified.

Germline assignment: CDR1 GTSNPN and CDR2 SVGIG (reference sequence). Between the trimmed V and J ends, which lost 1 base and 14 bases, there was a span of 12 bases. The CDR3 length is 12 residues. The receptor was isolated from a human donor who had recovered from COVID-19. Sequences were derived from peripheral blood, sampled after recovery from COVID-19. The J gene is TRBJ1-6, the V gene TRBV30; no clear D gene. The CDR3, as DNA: TGTGCCTGGAGTGGGACGGTTGGGTCCCTCCACTTT. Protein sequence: CAWSGTVGSLHF.